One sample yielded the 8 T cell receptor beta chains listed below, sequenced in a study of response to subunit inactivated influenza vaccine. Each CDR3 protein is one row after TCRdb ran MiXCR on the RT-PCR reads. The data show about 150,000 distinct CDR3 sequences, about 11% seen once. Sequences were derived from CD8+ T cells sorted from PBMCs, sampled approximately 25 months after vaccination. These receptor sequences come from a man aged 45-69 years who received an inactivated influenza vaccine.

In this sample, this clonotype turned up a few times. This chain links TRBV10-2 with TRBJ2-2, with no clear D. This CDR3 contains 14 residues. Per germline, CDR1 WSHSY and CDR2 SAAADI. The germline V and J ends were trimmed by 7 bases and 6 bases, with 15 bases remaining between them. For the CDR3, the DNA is TGCGCCAGCAAAGACCCGGGTCGCTCCGGGGAGCTGTTTTTT. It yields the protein CASKDPGRSGELFF.

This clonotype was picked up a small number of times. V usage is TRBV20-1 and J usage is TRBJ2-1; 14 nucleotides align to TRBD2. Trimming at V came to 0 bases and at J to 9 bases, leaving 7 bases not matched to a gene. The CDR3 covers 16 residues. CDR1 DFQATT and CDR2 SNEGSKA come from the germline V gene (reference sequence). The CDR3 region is CSAREPGLAGASEQFF. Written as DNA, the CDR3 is TGCAGTGCTAGAGAGCCGGGACTAGCGGGAGCCTCTGAGCAGTTCTTC.

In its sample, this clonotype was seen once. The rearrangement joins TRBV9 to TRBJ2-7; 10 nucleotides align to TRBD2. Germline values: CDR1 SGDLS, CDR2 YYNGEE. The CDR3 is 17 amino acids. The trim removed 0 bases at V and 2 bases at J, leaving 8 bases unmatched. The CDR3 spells CASSVASTSGHTYEQYF. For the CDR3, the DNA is TGTGCCAGCAGCGTAGCGTCGACTAGCGGGCACACCTACGAGCAGTACTTC.

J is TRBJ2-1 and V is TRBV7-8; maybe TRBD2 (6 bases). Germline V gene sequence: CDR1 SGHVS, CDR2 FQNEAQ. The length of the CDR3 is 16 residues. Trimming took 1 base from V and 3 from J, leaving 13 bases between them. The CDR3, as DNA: TGTGCCAGCAGCTTAGTGATGGTCGGGAGCTACAATGAGCAGTTCTTC. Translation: CASSLVMVGSYNEQFF.

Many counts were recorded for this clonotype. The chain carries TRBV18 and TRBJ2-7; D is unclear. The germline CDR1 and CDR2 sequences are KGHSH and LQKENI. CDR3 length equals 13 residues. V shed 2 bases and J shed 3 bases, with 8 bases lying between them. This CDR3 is CASSPEAGYEQYF. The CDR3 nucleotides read TGTGCCAGCTCACCAGAGGCAGGCTACGAGCAGTACTTC.

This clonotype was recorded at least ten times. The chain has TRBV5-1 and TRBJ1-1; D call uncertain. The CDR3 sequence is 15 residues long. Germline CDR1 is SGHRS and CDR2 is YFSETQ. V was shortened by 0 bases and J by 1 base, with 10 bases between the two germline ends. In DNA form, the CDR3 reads TGCGCCAGCAGCTTGGTGGAATGGAGGAACACTGAAGCTTTCTTT. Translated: CASSLVEWRNTEAFF.

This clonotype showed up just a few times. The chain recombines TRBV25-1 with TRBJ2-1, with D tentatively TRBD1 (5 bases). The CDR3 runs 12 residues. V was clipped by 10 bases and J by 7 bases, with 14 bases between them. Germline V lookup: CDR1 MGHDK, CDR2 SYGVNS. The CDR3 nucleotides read TGTGCCATTCAGGGATTTGGGAATGAGCAGTTCTTC. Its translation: CAIQGFGNEQFF.

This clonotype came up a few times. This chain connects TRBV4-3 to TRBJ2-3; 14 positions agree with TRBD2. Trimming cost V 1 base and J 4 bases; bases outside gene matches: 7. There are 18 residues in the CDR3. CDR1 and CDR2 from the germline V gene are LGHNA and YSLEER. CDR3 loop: CASSQAAWTSGRPDTQYF. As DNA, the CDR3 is TGCGCCAGCAGCCAAGCCGCCTGGACTAGCGGGAGGCCAGATACGCAGTATTTT.